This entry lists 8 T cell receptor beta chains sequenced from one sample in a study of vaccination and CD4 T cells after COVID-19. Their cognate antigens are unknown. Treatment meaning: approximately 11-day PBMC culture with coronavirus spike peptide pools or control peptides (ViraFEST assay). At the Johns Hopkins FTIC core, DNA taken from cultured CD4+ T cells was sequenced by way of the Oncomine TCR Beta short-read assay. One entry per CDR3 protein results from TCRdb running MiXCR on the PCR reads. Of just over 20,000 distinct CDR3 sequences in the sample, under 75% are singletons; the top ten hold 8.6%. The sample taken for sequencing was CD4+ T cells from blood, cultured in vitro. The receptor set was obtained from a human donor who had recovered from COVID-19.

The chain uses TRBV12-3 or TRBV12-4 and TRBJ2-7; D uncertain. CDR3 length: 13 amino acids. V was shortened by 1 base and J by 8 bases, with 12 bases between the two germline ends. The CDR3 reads CASSLGYRVQQYF. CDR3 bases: TGTGCCAGCAGTTTAGGTTACAGAGTCCAGCAGTACTTC.

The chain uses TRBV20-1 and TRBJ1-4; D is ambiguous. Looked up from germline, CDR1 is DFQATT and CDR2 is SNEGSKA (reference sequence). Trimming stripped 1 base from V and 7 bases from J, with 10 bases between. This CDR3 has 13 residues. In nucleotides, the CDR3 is TGCAGTGCTAGAGCCGGGTTCGGTGAAAAACTGTTTTTT. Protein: CSARAGFGEKLFF.

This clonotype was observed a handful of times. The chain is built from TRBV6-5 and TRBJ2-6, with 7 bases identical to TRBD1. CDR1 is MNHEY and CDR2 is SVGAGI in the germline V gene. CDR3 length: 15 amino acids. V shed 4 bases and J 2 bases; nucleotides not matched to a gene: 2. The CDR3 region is CASSLDRAGANVLTF. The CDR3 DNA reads TGTGCCAGCAGTTTAGACAGGGCTGGGGCCAACGTCCTGACTTTC.

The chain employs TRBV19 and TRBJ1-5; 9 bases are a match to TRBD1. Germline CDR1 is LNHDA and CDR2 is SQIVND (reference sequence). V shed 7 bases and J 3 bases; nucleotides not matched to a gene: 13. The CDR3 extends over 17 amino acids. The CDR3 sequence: CASTTLRQGGNNQPQHF. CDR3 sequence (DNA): TGTGCCAGTACTACCCTCAGACAGGGGGGCAACAATCAGCCCCAGCATTTT.

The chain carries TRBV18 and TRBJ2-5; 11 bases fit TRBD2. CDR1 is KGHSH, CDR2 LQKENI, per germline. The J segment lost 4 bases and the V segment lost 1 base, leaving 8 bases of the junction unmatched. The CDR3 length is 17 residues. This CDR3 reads CASSPQIAGGPGETQYF. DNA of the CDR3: TGTGCCAGCTCACCACAGATAGCGGGAGGGCCGGGAGAGACCCAGTACTTC. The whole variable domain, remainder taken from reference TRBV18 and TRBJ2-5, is NAGVMQNPRHLVRRRGQEARLRCSPMKGHSHVYWYRQLPEEGLKFMVYLQKENIIDESGMPKERFSAEFPKEGPSILRIQQVVRGDSAAYFCASSPQIAGGPGETQYFGPGTRLLVL.

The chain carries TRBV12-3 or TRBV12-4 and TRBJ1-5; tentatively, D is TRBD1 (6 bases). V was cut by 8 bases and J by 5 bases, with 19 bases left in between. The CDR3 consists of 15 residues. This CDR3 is CASSPGTRTDQPQHF. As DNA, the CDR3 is TGTGCCAGCTCCCCGGGGACAAGGACCGATCAGCCCCAGCATTTT.

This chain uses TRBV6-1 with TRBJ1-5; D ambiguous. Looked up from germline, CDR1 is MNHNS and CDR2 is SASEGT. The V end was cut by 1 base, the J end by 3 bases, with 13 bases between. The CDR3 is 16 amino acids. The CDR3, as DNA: TGTGCCAGCAGTGAAGTAGGGATGGCAGCCAATCAGCCCCAGCATTTT. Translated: CASSEVGMAANQPQHF.

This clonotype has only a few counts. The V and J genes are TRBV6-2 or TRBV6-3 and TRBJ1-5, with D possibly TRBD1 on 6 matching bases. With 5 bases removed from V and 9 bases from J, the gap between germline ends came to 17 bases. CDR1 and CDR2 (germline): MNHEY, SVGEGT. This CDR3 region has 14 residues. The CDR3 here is CASSRRTEGGPQHF. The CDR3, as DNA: TGTGCCAGCAGTAGGCGGACAGAGGGGGGGCCCCAGCATTTT.